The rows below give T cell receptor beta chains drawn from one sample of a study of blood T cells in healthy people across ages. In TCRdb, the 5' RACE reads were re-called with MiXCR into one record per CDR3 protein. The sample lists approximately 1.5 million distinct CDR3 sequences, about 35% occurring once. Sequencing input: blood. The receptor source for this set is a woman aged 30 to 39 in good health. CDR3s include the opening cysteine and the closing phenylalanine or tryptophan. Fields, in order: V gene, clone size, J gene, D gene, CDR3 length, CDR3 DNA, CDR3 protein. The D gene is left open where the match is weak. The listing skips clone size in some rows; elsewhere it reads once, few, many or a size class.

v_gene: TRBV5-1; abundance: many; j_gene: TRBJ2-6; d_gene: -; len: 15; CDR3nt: TGCGCCAGCAGCCGAGACCGCTCTGGGGCCAACGTCCTGACTTTC; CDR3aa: CASSRDRSGANVLTF
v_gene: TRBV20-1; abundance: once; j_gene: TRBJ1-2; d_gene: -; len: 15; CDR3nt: TGCAGTGCTAGAGATATCCTTCCAGCGAACTATGGCTACACCTTC; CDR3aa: CSARDILPANYGYTF
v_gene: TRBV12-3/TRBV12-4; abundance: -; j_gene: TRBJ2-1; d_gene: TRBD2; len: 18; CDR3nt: TGTGCCAGCAGTACCCCACTAGCGGGAGGAAACTCCTACAATGAGCAGTTCTTC; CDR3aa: CASSTPLAGGNSYNEQFF
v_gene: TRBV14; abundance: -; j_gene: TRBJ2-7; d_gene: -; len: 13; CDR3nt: TGTGCCAGCAGCCCTAGCGTCTCCTACGAGCAGTACTTC; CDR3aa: CASSPSVSYEQYF
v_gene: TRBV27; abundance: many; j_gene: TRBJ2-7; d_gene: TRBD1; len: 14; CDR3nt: TGTGCCAGCAGTTTGCAGGGGGCATCCTACGAGCAGTACTTC; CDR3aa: CASSLQGASYEQYF
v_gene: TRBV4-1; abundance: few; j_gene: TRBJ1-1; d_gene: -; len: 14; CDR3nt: TGCGCCAGCAGCCTAGGAACATGGAACACTGAAGCTTTCTTT; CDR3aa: CASSLGTWNTEAFF
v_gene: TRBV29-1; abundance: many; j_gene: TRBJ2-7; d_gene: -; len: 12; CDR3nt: TGCAGCGTTGGGGGGACCCCCTACGAGCAGTACTTC; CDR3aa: CSVGGTPYEQYF
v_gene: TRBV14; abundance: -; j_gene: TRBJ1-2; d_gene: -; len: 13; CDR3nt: TGTACCAGCAGCCAAGGCAACAGCTATGGCTACACCTTC; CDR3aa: CTSSQGNSYGYTF
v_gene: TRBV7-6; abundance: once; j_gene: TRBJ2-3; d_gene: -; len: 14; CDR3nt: TGTGCCGGCAGCTTAAATCAGGGGGGGGATACGCAGTATTTT; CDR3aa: CAGSLNQGGDTQYF
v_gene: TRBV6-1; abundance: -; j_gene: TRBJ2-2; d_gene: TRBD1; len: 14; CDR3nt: TGTGCCAGCAGGAAGGGGGCAGACACCGGGGAGCTGTTTTTT; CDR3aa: CASRKGADTGELFF
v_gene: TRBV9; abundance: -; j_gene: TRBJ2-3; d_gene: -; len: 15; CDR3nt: TGTGCCAGCAGCGTAGCCCCCGGGGAAGCAGATACGCAGTATTTT; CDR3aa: CASSVAPGEADTQYF
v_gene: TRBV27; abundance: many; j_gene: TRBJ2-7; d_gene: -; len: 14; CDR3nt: TGTGCCAGCAGTTTAGCTAGAGGTGCCTACGAGCAGTACTTC; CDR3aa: CASSLARGAYEQYF
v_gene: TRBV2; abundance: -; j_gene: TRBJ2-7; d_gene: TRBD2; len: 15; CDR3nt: TGTGCCAGCGAACGGGAGACTAGCGGGAACTACGAGCAGTACTTC; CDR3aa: CASERETSGNYEQYF
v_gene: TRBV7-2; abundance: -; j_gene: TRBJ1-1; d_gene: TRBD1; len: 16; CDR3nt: TGTGCCAGCAGCTTTGGGACAGGGCGCGGTAACACTGAAGCTTTCTTT; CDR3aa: CASSFGTGRGNTEAFF
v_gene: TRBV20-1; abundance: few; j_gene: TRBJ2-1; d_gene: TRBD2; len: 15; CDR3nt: TGCAGTGCTAGAGCGGCGGGAGGAACCTACAATGAGCAGTTCTTC; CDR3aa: CSARAAGGTYNEQFF
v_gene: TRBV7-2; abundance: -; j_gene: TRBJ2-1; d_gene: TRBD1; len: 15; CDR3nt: TGTGCCAGCAGCCGGACAGGCCTGGGCAGGGGGGAGCAGTTCTTC; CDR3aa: CASSRTGLGRGEQFF
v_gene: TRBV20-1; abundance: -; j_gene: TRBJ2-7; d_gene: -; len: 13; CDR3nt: TGCAGTGCAACTTTGACAGAGTACTACGAGCAGTACTTC; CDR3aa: CSATLTEYYEQYF
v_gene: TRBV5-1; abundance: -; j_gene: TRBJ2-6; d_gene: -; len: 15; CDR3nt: TGCGCCAGCAGCTTTCCGAGGGCTGGGGCCAACGTCCTGACTTTC; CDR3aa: CASSFPRAGANVLTF
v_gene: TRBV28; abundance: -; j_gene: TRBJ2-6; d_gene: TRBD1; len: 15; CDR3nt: TGTGCTAGCAATACAGGGGGCGCTGGGGCCAACGTCCTGACTTTC; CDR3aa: CASNTGGAGANVLTF
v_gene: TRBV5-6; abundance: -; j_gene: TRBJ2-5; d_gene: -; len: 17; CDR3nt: TGTGCCAGCAGCCAGGAAAGGTGGGACCCAAGGGGAGAGACCCAGTACTTC; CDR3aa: CASSQERWDPRGETQYF
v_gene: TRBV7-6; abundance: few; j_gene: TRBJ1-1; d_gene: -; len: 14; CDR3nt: TGTGCCAGCACCCAAGGGTCGGGTGACACTGAAGCTTTCTTT; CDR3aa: CASTQGSGDTEAFF
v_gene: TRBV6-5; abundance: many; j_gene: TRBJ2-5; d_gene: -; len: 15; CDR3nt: TGTGCCAGCAGTTACTCGCCCCTAGGGGGGGAGACCCAGTACTTC; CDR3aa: CASSYSPLGGETQYF
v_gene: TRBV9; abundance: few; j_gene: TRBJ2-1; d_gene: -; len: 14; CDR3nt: TGTGCCAGCAGCGCCTCCGGGAGTTGCAATGAGCAGTTCTTC; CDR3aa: CASSASGSCNEQFF
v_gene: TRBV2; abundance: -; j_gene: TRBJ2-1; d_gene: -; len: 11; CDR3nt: TGTGCCAGCAGTCAGCAAACTGAGCAGTTCTTC; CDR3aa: CASSQQTEQFF
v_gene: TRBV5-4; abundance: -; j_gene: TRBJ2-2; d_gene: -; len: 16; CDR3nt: TGTGCCATCCCACAGCGAGGTTCCGCGAACACCGGGGAGCTGTTTTTT; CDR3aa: CAIPQRGSANTGELFF
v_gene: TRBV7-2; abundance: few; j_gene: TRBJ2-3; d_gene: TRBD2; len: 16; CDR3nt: TGTGCCAGCACCCATTGGGCTAGCGGGAGTGGTAATACGCAGTATTTT; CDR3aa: CASTHWASGSGNTQYF
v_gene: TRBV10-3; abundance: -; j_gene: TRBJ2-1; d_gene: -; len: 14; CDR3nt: TGTGCCATCAGGGAGTCCGCAGAGCTCAATGAGCAGTTCTTC; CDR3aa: CAIRESAELNEQFF
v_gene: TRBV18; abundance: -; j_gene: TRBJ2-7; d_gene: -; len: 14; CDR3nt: TGTGCCAGCTCACCACGGGCTGCTGGCTACGAGCAGTACTTC; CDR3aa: CASSPRAAGYEQYF
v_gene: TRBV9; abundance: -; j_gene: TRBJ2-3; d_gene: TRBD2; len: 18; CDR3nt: TGTGCCAGCAGCTCCGGGTCTAGCGGGAGGTCAGAGGCAGATACGCAGTATTTT; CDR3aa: CASSSGSSGRSEADTQYF
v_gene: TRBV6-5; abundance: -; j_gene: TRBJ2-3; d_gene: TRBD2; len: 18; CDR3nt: TGTGCCAGCAGTTACTCGGGAGCGGGACTAGCGGTCACAGATACGCAGTATTTT; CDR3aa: CASSYSGAGLAVTDTQYF
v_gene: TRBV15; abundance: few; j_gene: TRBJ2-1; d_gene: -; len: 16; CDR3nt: TGTGCCACCAGCGCAAACTCAGGGGAGGCGTACAATGAGCAGTTCTTC; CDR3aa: CATSANSGEAYNEQFF
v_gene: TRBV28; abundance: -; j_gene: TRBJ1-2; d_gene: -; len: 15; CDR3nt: TGTGCCAGCAGCCAGACAGCCACAGGTATCTATGGCTACACCTTC; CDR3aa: CASSQTATGIYGYTF
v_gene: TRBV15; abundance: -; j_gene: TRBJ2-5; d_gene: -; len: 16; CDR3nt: TGTGCCACCAGCAGAGGACGTAAGCAAATCCAAGAGACCCAGTACTTC; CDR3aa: CATSRGRKQIQETQYF
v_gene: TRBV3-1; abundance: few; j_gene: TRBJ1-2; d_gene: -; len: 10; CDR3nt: TGTGCCAGCAGCCTACAAGGCTACACCTTC; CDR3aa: CASSLQGYTF
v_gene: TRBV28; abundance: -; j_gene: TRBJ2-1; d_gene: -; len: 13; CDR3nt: TGTGCCAGCACCAGTAGCTCCTACAATGAGCAGTTCTTC; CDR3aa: CASTSSSYNEQFF
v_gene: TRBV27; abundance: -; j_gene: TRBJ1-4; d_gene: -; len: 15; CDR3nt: TGTGCCAGCAGAATCCGGACAGCAACTAATGAAAAACTGTTTTTT; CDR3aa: CASRIRTATNEKLFF